The clone carrying this T cell receptor beta chain was recorded a few times. Its antigen is undetermined. These data originate in a study of blood T cells in healthy people across ages. A J-beta primer mix and a sample-barcoded 5' primer were used in a second PCR of about 7 to 12 cycles. A single record per CDR3 protein comes from TCRdb applying MiXCR to the 5' RACE reads. This table holds 750,000 or so distinct CDR3 sequences, around 25% found once. Trimming left V 4 bases short and J 2 bases short, with 7 bases between. Per germline, CDR1 SQVTM and CDR2 ANQGSEA. The CDR3 has 12 amino acids. General study points: Age showed a roughly linear inverse relationship with TCR beta diversity per million T cells.

Another study also made use of these data, one on T cells of mothers and their children. From that report: Each donor was one of three healthy Caucasian mothers or one of their six children. For each mother, over 8.5 million TCR beta CDR3 reads were obtained, and for each child, approximately 3 million.

The J gene is TRBJ2-3, the V gene TRBV29-1; D unresolved. The sample consisted of blood. This TCR was recovered from a boy younger than 18 in good health. The CDR3: CSVAIDTDTQYF. The CDR3, as DNA: TGCAGCGTTGCAATCGACACAGATACGCAGTATTTT.